Below, 8 T cell receptor beta chains from the same sample are listed, as sequenced in a study of blood T cell repertoires in COVID-19. Using immunoSEQ multiplex PCR, the repertoire was profiled, and TCRdb retains in-frame clones only, with some absent. This table holds roughly 240,000 clones, 65% to 90% found once. The material sequenced was PBMCs or T cells enriched from blood (not recorded which). The receptors shown here come from a woman aged 45-59 years with acute COVID-19.

This chain links TRBV14 with TRBJ1-5, with TRBD1 matching 8 bases. CDR1 is SGHDN and CDR2 is FVKESK in the germline V gene. The CDR3 runs 18 residues. V was clipped by 0 bases and J by 0 bases; unmatched bases: 7. The CDR3 DNA reads as TGTGCCAGCAGCCAAGAGGGGACAGGCCTTTATAGCAATCAGCCCCAGCATTTT. Amino acid sequence: CASSQEGTGLYSNQPQHF.

The chain carries TRBV7-9 and TRBJ1-1; maybe TRBD1 (6 bases). V was shortened by 0 bases and J by 1 base, with 9 bases between the two germline ends. The CDR3 length is 15 residues. Germline V gene lookup returns CDR1 SEHNR and CDR2 FQNEAQ (reference sequence). The CDR3 nucleotides are TGTGCCAGCAGCTTAGCGCCGGGACAGAACACTGAAGCTTTCTTT. It codes for CASSLAPGQNTEAFF. Filled out from reference TRBV7-9 and TRBJ1-1, the complete variable domain reads DTGVSQNPRHKITKRGQNVTFRCDPISEHNRLYWYRQTLGQGPEFLTYFQNEAQLEKSRLLSDRFSAERPKGSFSTLEIQRTEQGDSAMYLCASSLAPGQNTEAFFGQGTRLTVV.

This clone was seen just once. This chain uses TRBV18 with TRBJ1-1; a possible D gene is TRBD1 (5 bases). There are 14 residues in the CDR3. V lost 0 bases, J lost 6 bases, and 11 bases lay in between. Germline V gene lookup returns CDR1 KGHSH and CDR2 LQKENI. The CDR3 bases are TGTGCCAGCTCACCACCCCTGGGCAGGGCTGAAGCTTTCTTT. It encodes CASSPPLGRAEAFF.

The chain uses TRBV29-1 and TRBJ2-2; 8 nucleotides match TRBD2. The CDR3 loop spans 13 amino acids. The V gene end was trimmed by 7 bases and the J gene end by 5 bases; junction bases not matched to a gene: 6. The V gene's germline CDR1 is SQVTM and CDR2 ANQGSEA. The DNA of the CDR3 is TGCAGCGGGACGGGGGGGCCTACCGGGGAGCTGTTTTTT. Its translation: CSGTGGPTGELFF.

The chain couples TRBV5-1 to TRBJ1-1; 9 nucleotides agree with TRBD1. In germline, CDR1 is SGHRS, CDR2 YFSETQ. The trim removed 5 bases at V and 11 bases at J, leaving 7 bases unmatched. The CDR3 covers 12 residues. CDR3 protein: CASRPGQGLAFF. The CDR3 coding sequence is TGCGCCAGCAGACCGGGACAGGGTTTGGCTTTCTTT.

The rearrangement uses TRBV24-1 and TRBJ1-1; D perhaps matches TRBD1 (5 bases). The V and J ends lost 1 base and 0 bases respectively, with 23 bases between them. Germline V CDR1 and CDR2: KGHDR, SFDVKD. The CDR3 sequence is 20 residues long. This CDR3 is CATSDFFWFQVGRVNTEAFF. The CDR3 nucleotides are TGTGCCACCAGTGATTTCTTCTGGTTCCAAGTGGGCAGGGTGAACACTGAAGCTTTCTTT.

A word on this clone: Germline is not matched at one junction end, which may reflect a read error. The CDR3 nucleotides read TGTGCCAGCTCACCAATCAGCACCAGGGGCCTATCCGCGGACTTC. Translated, it gives CASSPISTRGLSADF. V and J are TRBV18 and TRBJ2-5; D is possibly TRBD1 (6 bases). The CDR3 extends over 15 amino acids. CDR1 KGHSH and CDR2 LQKENI come from the germline V gene.

This clone was detected only a few times. Other DNA sequences in this specimen translate into the identical CDR3. The V and J genes are TRBV18 and TRBJ1-2; D remains ambiguous. Trimming cost V 2 bases and J 5 bases, with 9 bases left between them. This CDR3 has 13 amino acids. CDR1 and CDR2 (germline): KGHSH, LQKENI. Here the CDR3 reads CASSPAGRYGYTF. CDR3 nucleotides: TGTGCCAGCTCACCAGCAGGTCGTTATGGCTACACCTTC. The whole variable domain, filled in from reference TRBV18 and TRBJ1-2, reads NAGVMQNPRHLVRRRGQEARLRCSPMKGHSHVYWYRQLPEEGLKFMVYLQKENIIDESGMPKERFSAEFPKEGPSILRIQQVVRGDSAAYFCASSPAGRYGYTFGSGTRLTVV.